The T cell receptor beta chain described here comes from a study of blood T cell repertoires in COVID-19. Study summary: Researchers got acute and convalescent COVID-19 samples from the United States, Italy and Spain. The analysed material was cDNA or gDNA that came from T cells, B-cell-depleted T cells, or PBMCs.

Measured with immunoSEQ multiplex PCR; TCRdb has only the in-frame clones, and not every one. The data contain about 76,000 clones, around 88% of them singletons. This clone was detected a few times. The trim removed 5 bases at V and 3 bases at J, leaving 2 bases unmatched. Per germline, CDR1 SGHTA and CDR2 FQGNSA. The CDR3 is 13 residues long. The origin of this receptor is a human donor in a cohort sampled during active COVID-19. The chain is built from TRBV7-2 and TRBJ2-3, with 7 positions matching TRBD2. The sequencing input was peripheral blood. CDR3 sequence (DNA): TGTGCCAGCAGCCCCGGGAGGACAGATACGCAGTATTTT. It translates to CASSPGRTDTQYF.